These 17 T cell receptor beta chains originate from one sample sequenced in a study of glioma-infiltrating T cells after dendritic cell vaccination. Assay: immunoSEQ multiplex PCR; the TCRdb copy retains only in-frame clones and omits some. The repertoire holds about 95,000 clones, with about 84% as singletons. The sample here was blood, taken before dendritic cell vaccination. These receptors came from a human donor with glioblastoma.

As regards this clone: Other nucleotide sequences from this sample produce the same CDR3. The chain carries TRBV9 and TRBJ2-1; D is perhaps TRBD1 (6 bases). Between the trimmed V and J ends, which lost 0 bases and 0 bases, there was a span of 7 bases. The V gene's germline CDR1 is SGDLS and CDR2 YYNGEE. The length of the CDR3 is 15 residues. The CDR3 DNA is TGTGCCAGCAGCGTAGAAGGGGGCTCCTACAATGAGCAGTTCTTC. Translating gives CASSVEGGSYNEQFF.

CDR3 bases: TGTGCCAGTAGTATAGGCGACAGGGGACACAATCAGCCCCAGCATTTT. It specifies CASSIGDRGHNQPQHF. The chain couples TRBV19 to TRBJ1-5, with 8 positions matching TRBD1. This CDR3 comprises 16 residues. The V gene end was trimmed by 1 base and the J gene end by 3 bases; junction bases not matched to a gene: 5. Germline loops: CDR1 LNHDA, CDR2 SQIVND (reference sequence).

V gene TRBV28 combines with J gene TRBJ2-7, with D possibly TRBD2 on 5 matching bases. Germline V gives CDR1 MDHEN, CDR2 SYDVKM. The V and J ends lost 3 bases and 3 bases respectively, with 18 bases between them. The CDR3 runs 16 residues. The CDR3 coding sequence is TGTGCCAGCAGTTTCCCAACTTTCAACGGGGTCTACGAGCAGTACTTC. Protein sequence: CASSFPTFNGVYEQYF. The variable domain in full, with the rest retrieved from reference TRBV28 and TRBJ2-7, is DVKVTQSSRYLVKRTGEKVFLECVQDMDHENMFWYRQDPGLGLRLIYFSYDVKMKEKGDIPEGYSVSREKKERFSLILESASTNQTSMYLCASSFPTFNGVYEQYFGPGTRLTVT.

V is TRBV27 and J is TRBJ2-1; tentatively, D is TRBD1 (6 bases). In germline, CDR1 is MNHEY, CDR2 SMNVEV (reference sequence). There are 15 residues in the CDR3. The V and J ends lost 5 bases and 7 bases respectively, with 18 bases between them. The CDR3 is CASSLTPTGWNEQFF. The CDR3 nucleotides are TGTGCCAGCAGTCTAACACCTACAGGGTGGAATGAGCAGTTCTTC.

V is TRBV5-1 and J is TRBJ1-1, with D uncertain. The germline gives CDR1 SGHRS, CDR2 YFSETQ. The CDR3 length is 14 residues. V was shortened by 7 bases and J by 1 base, with 14 bases between the two germline ends. The CDR3 region has the DNA TGCGCCAGCGGATCTGACTTGGGGAACACTGAAGCTTTCTTT. Protein product: CASGSDLGNTEAFF.

As regards this clone: Compared with germline, one end of the junction differs, possibly owing to a read error. V usage is TRBV7-2 and J usage is TRBJ2-1; maybe TRBD2 (6 bases). The germline V gene encodes CDR1 SGHTA and CDR2 FQGNSA. The CDR3 contains 14 residues. The CDR3: CASFKGRGSNGQFF. In DNA form, the CDR3 reads TGTGCCAGCTTTAAGGGGCGGGGCTCGAATGGGCAGTTCTTC.

The chain links TRBV30 to TRBJ1-1; D is ambiguous. Deletions cut 3 bases from V and 11 bases from J, with 10 bases between. CDR1 and CDR2 (germline): GTSNPN, SVGIG (reference sequence). The CDR3 consists of 10 residues. The CDR3 nucleotides are TGTGCCTGGAGCCCCCCGGGTGCTTTCTTT. Translation: CAWSPPGAFF.

CDR3 DNA: TGCGCCAGCAGCTTCCTAGCGGGAGCGGGGAATGAGCAGTTCTTC. It translates to CASSFLAGAGNEQFF. V is TRBV5-1 and J is TRBJ2-1; 10 nucleotides match TRBD2. This CDR3 is built from 15 residues. V gave up 2 bases and J gave up 7 bases; unmatched junction bases: 6. From germline, CDR1 is SGHRS and CDR2 YFSETQ.

The chain joins TRBV6-1 to TRBJ2-5; no reliable D call. Trimming took 3 bases from V and 2 from J, leaving 10 bases between them. This CDR3 is built from 14 residues. CDR1 is MNHNS and CDR2 is SASEGT in the germline V gene. The CDR3: CASSEIGEQETQYF. CDR3 nucleotide sequence: TGTGCCAGCAGTGAGATCGGAGAACAAGAGACCCAGTACTTC.

The chain carries TRBV21-1 and TRBJ1-3; the table calls TRBD1, which could not be checked here. TRBV21-1 is a known pseudogene. The CDR3 is made up of 17 amino acids. The CDR3 region is CASSKVLGGLSGNTIYF. The CDR3 DNA is TGTGCCAGCAGCAAAGTCCTAGGGGGTCTCTCTGGAAACACCATATATTTT.

V gene TRBV6-5 combines with J gene TRBJ2-7; no definite D call. Trimming left V 2 bases short and J 6 bases short, with 11 bases between. There are 13 residues in the CDR3. Germline V lookup: CDR1 MNHEY, CDR2 SVGAGI. CDR3 DNA: TGTGCCAGCAGTTACGGAGTTCTAGGCGAGCAGTACTTC. It codes for CASSYGVLGEQYF.

The chain has TRBV11-3 and TRBJ2-3, with 12 bases lining up with TRBD2. Germline assignment: CDR1 SGHNT and CDR2 YENEEA. The V gene end was trimmed by 6 bases and the J gene end by 4 bases; junction bases not matched to a gene: 20. The CDR3 covers 20 residues. The CDR3 loop is CASSSLGGALAGGPADTQYF. Here the CDR3 DNA reads TGTGCCAGCAGTTCCCTGGGGGGCGCGCTAGCGGGAGGGCCGGCAGATACGCAGTATTTT.

A word on this clone: The sample has other DNA sequences that encode this CDR3 too. The chain is built from TRBV5-1 and TRBJ2-7, with 9 bases lining up with TRBD1. The CDR3 loop spans 13 amino acids. Per germline, CDR1 SGHRS and CDR2 YFSETQ. The V and J ends lost 4 bases and 7 bases, in that order; junction bases with no gene match: 6. The CDR3 region is CASSGDRVDEQYF. Here the CDR3 DNA reads TGCGCCAGCAGCGGGGACAGGGTCGATGAGCAGTACTTC.

The rearrangement links TRBV19 to TRBJ1-2, with D possibly matching TRBD1 (5 bases). The CDR3 extends over 14 amino acids. CDR1 and CDR2 from the germline V gene are LNHDA and SQIVND (reference sequence). V was pared by 6 bases and J by 2 bases, with 13 bases between. The CDR3 DNA follows: TGTGCCAGTAGCGCGATACAGGTCAACTATGGCTACACCTTC. It codes for CASSAIQVNYGYTF. Supplemented by reference TRBV19 and TRBJ1-2, the full variable domain reads DGGITQSPKYLFRKEGQNVTLSCEQNLNHDAMYWYRQDPGQGLRLIYYSQIVNDFQKGDIAEGYSVSREKKESFPLTVTSAQKNPTAFYLCASSAIQVNYGYTFGSGTRLTVV.

The chain has TRBV2 and TRBJ2-7; 8 nucleotides agree with TRBD2. CDR1 SNHLY and CDR2 FYNNEI come from the germline V gene. This CDR3 comprises 15 residues. V lost 2 bases, J lost 6 bases, and 9 bases stayed unmatched. CDR3 loop: CASSELRGGGSEQYF. CDR3 DNA: TGTGCCAGCAGTGAATTACGGGGGGGCGGGTCCGAGCAGTACTTC.

This rearrangement joins TRBV29-1 to TRBJ2-3; 7 bases match TRBD2. Germline V gene data show CDR1 as SQVTM and CDR2 as ANQGSEA. V lost 6 bases to trimming and J lost 1 base; unmatched junction nucleotides: 13. The CDR3 covers 16 residues. This chain's CDR3 is CSVPTLERGRTDTQYF. In DNA, the CDR3 is TGCAGCGTGCCGACCCTCGAGCGGGGACGCACAGATACGCAGTATTTT.

V usage is TRBV5-6 and J usage is TRBJ2-2, with D unresolved. The CDR3 runs 12 residues. The germline CDR1 and CDR2 sequences are SGHDT and YYEEEE. V was clipped by 2 bases and J by 4 bases, with 3 bases between them. The CDR3 sequence: CASSFRTGELFF. The CDR3 nucleotides are TGTGCCAGCAGCTTCCGCACCGGGGAGCTGTTTTTT.